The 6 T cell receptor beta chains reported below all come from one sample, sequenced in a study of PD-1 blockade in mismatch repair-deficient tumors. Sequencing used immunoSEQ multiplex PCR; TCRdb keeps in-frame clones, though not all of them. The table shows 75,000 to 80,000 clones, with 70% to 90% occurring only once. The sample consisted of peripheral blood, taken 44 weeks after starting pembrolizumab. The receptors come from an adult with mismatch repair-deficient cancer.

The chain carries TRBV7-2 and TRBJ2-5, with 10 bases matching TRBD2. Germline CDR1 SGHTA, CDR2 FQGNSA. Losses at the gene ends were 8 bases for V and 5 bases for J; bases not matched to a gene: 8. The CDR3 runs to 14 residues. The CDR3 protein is CASSGGSGRETQYF. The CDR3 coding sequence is TGTGCCAGCTCTGGGGGTAGCGGGAGGGAGACCCAGTACTTC. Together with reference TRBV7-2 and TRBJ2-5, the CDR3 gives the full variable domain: GAGVSQSPSNKVTEKGKDVELRCDPISGHTALYWYRQSLGQGLEFLIYFQGNSAPDKSGLPSDRFSAERTGGSVSTLTIQRTQQEDSAVYLCASSGGSGRETQYFGPGTRLLVL.

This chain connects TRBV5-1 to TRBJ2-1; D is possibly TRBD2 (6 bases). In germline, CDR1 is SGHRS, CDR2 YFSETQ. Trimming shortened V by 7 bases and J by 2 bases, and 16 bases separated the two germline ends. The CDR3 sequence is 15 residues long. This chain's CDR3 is CASVGGVGAYNEQFF. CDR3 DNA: TGCGCCAGCGTGGGCGGGGTAGGGGCCTACAATGAGCAGTTCTTC.

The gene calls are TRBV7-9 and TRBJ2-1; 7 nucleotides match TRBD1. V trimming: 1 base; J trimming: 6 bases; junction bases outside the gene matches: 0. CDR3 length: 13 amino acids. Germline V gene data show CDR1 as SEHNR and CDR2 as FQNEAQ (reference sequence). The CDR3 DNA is TGTGCCAGCAGCTTAGGGACAGGCAATGAGCAGTTCTTC. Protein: CASSLGTGNEQFF. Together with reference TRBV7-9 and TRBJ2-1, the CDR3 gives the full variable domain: DTGVSQNPRHKITKRGQNVTFRCDPISEHNRLYWYRQTLGQGPEFLTYFQNEAQLEKSRLLSDRFSAERPKGSFSTLEIQRTEQGDSAMYLCASSLGTGNEQFFGPGTRLTVL.

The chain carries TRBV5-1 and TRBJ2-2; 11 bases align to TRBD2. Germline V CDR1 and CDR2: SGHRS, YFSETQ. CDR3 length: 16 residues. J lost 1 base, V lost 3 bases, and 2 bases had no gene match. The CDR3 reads CASSSGLAGNTGELFF. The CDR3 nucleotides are TGCGCCAGCAGCTCCGGACTAGCGGGGAACACCGGGGAGCTGTTTTTT. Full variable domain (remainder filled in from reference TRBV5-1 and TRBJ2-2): KAGVTQTPRYLIKTRGQQVTLSCSPISGHRSVSWYQQTPGQGLQFLFEYFSETQRNKGNFPGRFSGRQFSNSRSEMNVSTLELGDSALYLCASSSGLAGNTGELFFGEGSRLTVL.

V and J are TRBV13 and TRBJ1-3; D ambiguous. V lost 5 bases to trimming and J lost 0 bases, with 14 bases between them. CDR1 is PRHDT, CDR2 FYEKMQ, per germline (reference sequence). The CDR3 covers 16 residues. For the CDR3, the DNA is TGTGCCAGCAGCCAGAACGCAGGTTCCTCTGGAAACACCATATATTTT. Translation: CASSQNAGSSGNTIYF.

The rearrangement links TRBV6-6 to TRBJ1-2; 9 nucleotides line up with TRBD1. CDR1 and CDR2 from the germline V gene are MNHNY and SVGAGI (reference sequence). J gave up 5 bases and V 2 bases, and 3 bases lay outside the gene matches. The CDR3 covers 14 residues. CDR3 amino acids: CASSYRDRVYGYTF. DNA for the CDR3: TGTGCCAGCAGTTACCGGGACAGGGTTTATGGCTACACCTTC.